This TCR beta chain was sequenced for a study of T-cell memory formation after mild COVID-19. Study background: Largely donor-specific TCR clusters were found. Study-level findings and limits: Certain responding clones were present in pre-infection memory, suggesting participation of cross-reactive memory.

To note about this clonotype: Its target is not known.

5'RACE with constant-segment primers built TCRalpha and TCRbeta cDNA libraries with UMIs. One entry per CDR3 protein, called by TCRdb with MiXCR from the 5' RACE reads. The repertoire holds tens of thousands of distinct CDR3 sequences, with approximately 13% as singletons. This CDR3 region has 13 residues. Per the germline V gene, CDR1 is MNHEY and CDR2 is SVGAGI. V gave up 6 bases and J gave up 6 bases; unmatched junction bases: 3. Sequencing was carried out using PBMCs or a T cell subset sorted from them (not recorded which). This chain links TRBV6-5 with TRBJ1-2; TRBD1 aligns across 11 bases. The TCR was taken from an adult woman who had mild COVID-19 (a few samples of this study predate the infection). Cell type and time point are not known. The chain's CDR3 is CASSGQGANGYTF. The CDR3 DNA reads as TGTGCCAGCAGCGGACAGGGGGCGAATGGCTACACCTTC.